The rows below give T cell receptor beta chains drawn from one sample of a study of blood T cell repertoires in COVID-19. Libraries were prepared by immunoSEQ multiplex PCR; TCRdb keeps only in-frame clonotypes and omits some of them. The sample lists tens of thousands of clones; roughly 80% were seen once. The specimen sequenced was peripheral blood. The receptor source for this set is a man in his sixties with acute or convalescent COVID-19. Each CDR3 is given with its conserved first and last residue.

TRBV7-2	TRBJ2-4	CASSPGQATNIQYF
TRBV7-8	TRBJ1-1	CASTRTGDTEAFF
TRBV11-2	TRBJ1-4	CASSLGLGGAEWKLFF
TRBV28	TRBJ2-6	CASRLNTGANVLTF
TRBV6-6	TRBJ1-2	CASSYGSQGNYGYTF
TRBV7-4	TRBJ1-4	CASSLGGAGLGTATNEKLFF
TRBV7-8	TRBJ2-3	CASKPIAGRMADTQYF
TRBV6-5	TRBJ2-2	CASSFYSTGELFF
TRBV27	TRBJ1-4	CASRATGTGTKKLFF
TRBV6-5	TRBJ1-1	CASSSRRITEAFF
TRBV4-3	TRBJ1-5	CASSQEDRPNQPQHF
TRBV6-2/TRBV6-3	TRBJ2-1	CASSYSSSGGSYNEQFF
TRBV9	TRBJ2-3	CASSVVPGSTDTQYF
TRBV7-8	TRBJ2-1	CASNPPLRESSYNEQFF
TRBV3-1/TRBV3-2	TRBJ2-6	CASSQGSANVLTF
TRBV28	TRBJ2-5	CASRVSGEETQYF
TRBV18	TRBJ1-1	CASSPPNRVDTEAFF
TRBV5-1	TRBJ2-1	CASSLTPSGGDEQFF
TRBV20-1	TRBJ2-7	CSVGRGYEQYF
TRBV4-3	TRBJ1-2	CASSQDLFSNTGQNYGYTF
TRBV27	TRBJ2-1	CASSLNLDNEQFF
TRBV30	TRBJ1-2	CAWSNGHDAYGYTF
TRBV27	TRBJ1-2	CASSGRTGFGYTF
TRBV7-8	TRBJ2-5	CASSPRLGQGIETQYF
TRBV5-1	TRBJ2-2	CASSWGAGELFF
TRBV5-4	TRBJ2-6	CASSLRGSGANVLTF
TRBV12-3/TRBV12-4	TRBJ1-2	CASPPMGNYGYTF
TRBV7-9	TRBJ1-6	CASSGKGGQNSPLHF
TRBV20-1	TRBJ1-1	CSASSAGSNTEAFF
TRBV11-2	TRBJ2-1	CASSPTERGGSYNEQFF